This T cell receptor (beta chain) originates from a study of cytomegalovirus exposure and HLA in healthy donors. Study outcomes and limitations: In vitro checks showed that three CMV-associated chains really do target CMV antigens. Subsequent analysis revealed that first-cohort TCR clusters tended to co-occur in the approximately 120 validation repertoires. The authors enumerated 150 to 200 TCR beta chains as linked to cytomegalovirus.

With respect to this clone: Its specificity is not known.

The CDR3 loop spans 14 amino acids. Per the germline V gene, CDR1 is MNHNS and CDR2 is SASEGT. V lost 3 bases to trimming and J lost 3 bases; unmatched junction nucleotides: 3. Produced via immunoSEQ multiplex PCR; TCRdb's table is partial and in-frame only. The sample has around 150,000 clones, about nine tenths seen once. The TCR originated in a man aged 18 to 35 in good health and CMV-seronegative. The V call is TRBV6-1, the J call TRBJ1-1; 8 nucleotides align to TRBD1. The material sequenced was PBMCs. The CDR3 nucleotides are TGTGCCAGCAGTGAGGGACAGGTTTACACTGAAGCTTTCTTT. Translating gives CASSEGQVYTEAFF.